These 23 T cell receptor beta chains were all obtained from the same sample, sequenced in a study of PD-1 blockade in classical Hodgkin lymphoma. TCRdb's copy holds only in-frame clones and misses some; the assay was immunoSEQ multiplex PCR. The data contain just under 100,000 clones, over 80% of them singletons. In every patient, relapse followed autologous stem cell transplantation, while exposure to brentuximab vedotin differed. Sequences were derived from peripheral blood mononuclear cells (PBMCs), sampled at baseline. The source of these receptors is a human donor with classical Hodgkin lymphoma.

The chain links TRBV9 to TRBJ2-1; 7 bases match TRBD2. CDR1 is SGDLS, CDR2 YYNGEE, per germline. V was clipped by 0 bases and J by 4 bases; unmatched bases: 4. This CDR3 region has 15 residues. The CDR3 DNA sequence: TGTGCCAGCAGCGTAGGTCTAGCGGATTACAATGAGCAGTTCTTC. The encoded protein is CASSVGLADYNEQFF. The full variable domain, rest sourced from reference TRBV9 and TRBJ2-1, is DSGVTQTPKHLITATGQRVTLRCSPRSGDLSVYWYQQSLDQGLQFLIQYYNGEERAKGNILERFSAQQFPDLHSELNLSSLELGDSALYFCASSVGLADYNEQFFGPGTRLTVL.

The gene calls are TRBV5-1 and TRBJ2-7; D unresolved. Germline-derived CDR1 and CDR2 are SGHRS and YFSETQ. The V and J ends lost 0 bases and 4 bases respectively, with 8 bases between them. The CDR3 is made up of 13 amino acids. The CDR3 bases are TGCGCCAGCAGCTTGGACAACGTTTACGAGCAGTACTTC. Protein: CASSLDNVYEQYF. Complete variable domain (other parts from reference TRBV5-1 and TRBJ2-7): KAGVTQTPRYLIKTRGQQVTLSCSPISGHRSVSWYQQTPGQGLQFLFEYFSETQRNKGNFPGRFSGRQFSNSRSEMNVSTLELGDSALYLCASSLDNVYEQYFGPGTRLTVT.

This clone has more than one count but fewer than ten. The chain's CDR3 is CASSYAGTGNEELFF. The CDR3 coding sequence is TGTGCCAGCAGTTACGCCGGGACAGGGAATGAGGAGCTGTTTTTT. The chain uses TRBV6-5 and TRBJ2-2, with 9 bases identical to TRBD1. Germline V gene sequence: CDR1 MNHEY, CDR2 SVGAGI. V shed 2 bases, J shed 10 bases, and the junction held 8 bases outside the gene matches. CDR3 length: 15 amino acids.

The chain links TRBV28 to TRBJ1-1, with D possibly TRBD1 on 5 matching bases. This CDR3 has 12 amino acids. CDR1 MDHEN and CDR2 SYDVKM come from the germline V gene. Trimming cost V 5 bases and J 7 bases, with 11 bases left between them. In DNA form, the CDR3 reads TGTGCCAGCAGTCCCATGGGGCTTGAAGCTTTCTTT. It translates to CASSPMGLEAFF. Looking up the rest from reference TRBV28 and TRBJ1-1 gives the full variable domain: DVKVTQSSRYLVKRTGEKVFLECVQDMDHENMFWYRQDPGLGLRLIYFSYDVKMKEKGDIPEGYSVSREKKERFSLILESASTNQTSMYLCASSPMGLEAFFGQGTRLTVV.

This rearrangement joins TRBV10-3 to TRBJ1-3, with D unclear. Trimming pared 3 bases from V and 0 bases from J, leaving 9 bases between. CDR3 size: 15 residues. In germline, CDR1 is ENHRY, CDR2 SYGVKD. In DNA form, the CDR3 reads TGTGCCATCAGTGATGGACCCCTCTCTGGAAACACCATATATTTT. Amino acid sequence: CAISDGPLSGNTIYF.

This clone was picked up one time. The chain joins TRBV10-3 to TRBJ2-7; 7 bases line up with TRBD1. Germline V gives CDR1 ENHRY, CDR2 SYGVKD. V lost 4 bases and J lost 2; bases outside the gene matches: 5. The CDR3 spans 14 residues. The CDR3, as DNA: TGTGCCATCAGTGCCAAGGGGGCCCCCTACGAGCAGTACTTC. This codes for CAISAKGAPYEQYF.

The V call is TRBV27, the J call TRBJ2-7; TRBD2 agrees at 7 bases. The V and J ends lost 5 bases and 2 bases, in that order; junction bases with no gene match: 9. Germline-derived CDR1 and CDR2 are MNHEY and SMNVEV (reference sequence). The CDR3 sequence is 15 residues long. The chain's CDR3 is CASSRDGSGAYEQYF. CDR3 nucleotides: TGTGCCAGCAGTAGGGACGGGAGCGGGGCCTACGAGCAGTACTTC.

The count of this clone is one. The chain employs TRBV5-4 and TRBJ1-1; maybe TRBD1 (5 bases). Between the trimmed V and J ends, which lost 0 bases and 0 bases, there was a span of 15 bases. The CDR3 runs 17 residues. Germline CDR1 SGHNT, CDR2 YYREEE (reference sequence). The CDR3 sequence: CASSLARARLMNTEAFF. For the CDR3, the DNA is TGTGCCAGCAGCTTGGCCAGGGCAAGGTTAATGAACACTGAAGCTTTCTTT. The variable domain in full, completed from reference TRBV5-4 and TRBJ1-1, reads ETGVTQSPTHLIKTRGQQVTLRCSSQSGHNTVSWYQQALGQGPQFIFQYYREEENGRGNFPPRFSGLQFPNYSSELNVNALELDDSALYLCASSLARARLMNTEAFFGQGTRLTVV.

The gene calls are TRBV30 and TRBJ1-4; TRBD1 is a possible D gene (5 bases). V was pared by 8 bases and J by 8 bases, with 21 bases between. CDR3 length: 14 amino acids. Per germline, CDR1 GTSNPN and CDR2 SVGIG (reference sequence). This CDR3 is CAAGPGRLGEKLFF. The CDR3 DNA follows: TGTGCCGCGGGACCGGGCAGGCTGGGGGAAAAACTGTTTTTT.

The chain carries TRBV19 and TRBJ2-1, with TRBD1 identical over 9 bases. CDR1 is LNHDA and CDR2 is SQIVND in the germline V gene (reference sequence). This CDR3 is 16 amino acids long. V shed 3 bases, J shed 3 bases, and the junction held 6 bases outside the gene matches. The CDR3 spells CASSIYTGQGYNEQFF. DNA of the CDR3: TGTGCCAGTAGTATTTATACGGGACAGGGCTACAATGAGCAGTTCTTC. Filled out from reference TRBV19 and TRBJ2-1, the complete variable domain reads DGGITQSPKYLFRKEGQNVTLSCEQNLNHDAMYWYRQDPGQGLRLIYYSQIVNDFQKGDIAEGYSVSREKKESFPLTVTSAQKNPTAFYLCASSIYTGQGYNEQFFGPGTRLTVL.

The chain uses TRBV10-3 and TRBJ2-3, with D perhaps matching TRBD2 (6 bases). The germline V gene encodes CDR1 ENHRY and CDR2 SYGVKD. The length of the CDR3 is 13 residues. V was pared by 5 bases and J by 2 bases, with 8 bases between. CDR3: CAISWGVTDTQYF. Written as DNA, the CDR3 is TGTGCCATCAGTTGGGGGGTCACAGATACGCAGTATTTT.

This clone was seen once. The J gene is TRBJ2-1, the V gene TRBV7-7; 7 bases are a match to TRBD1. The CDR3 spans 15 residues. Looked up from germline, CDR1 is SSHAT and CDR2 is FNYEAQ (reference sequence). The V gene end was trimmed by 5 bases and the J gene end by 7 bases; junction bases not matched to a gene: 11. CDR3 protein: CASSATAGGGNEQFF. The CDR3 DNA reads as TGTGCCAGCAGCGCGACCGCAGGGGGTGGAAATGAGCAGTTCTTC.

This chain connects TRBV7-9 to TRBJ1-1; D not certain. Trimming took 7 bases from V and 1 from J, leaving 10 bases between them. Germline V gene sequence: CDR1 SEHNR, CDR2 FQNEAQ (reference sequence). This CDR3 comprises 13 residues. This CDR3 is CASTLNANTEAFF. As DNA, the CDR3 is TGTGCCAGCACCCTGAACGCGAACACTGAAGCTTTCTTT. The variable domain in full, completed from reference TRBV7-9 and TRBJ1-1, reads DTGVSQNPRHKITKRGQNVTFRCDPISEHNRLYWYRQTLGQGPEFLTYFQNEAQLEKSRLLSDRFSAERPKGSFSTLEIQRTEQGDSAMYLCASTLNANTEAFFGQGTRLTVV.

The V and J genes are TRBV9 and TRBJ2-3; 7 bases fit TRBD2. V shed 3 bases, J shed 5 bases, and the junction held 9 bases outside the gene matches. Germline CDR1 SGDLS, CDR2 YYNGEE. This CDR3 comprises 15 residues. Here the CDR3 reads CASSDTGLEVDTQYF. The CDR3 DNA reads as TGTGCCAGCAGCGACACCGGACTAGAGGTAGATACGCAGTATTTT.

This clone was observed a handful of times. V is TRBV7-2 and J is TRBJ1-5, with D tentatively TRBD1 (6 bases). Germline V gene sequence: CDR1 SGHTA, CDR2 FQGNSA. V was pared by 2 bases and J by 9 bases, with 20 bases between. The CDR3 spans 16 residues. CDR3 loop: CASSLRWSGDLRPQHF. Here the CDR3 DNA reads TGTGCCAGCAGCTTAAGGTGGTCAGGGGATTTAAGGCCCCAGCATTTT. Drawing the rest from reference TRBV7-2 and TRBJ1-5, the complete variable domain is GAGVSQSPSNKVTEKGKDVELRCDPISGHTALYWYRQSLGQGLEFLIYFQGNSAPDKSGLPSDRFSAERTGGSVSTLTIQRTQQEDSAVYLCASSLRWSGDLRPQHFGDGTRLSIL.

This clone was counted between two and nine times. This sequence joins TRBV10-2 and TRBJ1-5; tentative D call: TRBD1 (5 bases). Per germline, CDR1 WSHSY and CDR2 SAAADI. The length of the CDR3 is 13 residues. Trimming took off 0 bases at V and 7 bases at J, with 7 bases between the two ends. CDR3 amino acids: CASSESRVQPQHF. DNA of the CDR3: TGCGCCAGCAGTGAGTCCAGGGTCCAGCCCCAGCATTTT.

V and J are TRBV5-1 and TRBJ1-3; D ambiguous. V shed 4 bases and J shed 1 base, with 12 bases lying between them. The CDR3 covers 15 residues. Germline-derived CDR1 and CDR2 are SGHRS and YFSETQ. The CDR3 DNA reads TGCGCCAGCAGCAACCTCATAGGATCTGGAAACACCATATATTTT. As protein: CASSNLIGSGNTIYF.

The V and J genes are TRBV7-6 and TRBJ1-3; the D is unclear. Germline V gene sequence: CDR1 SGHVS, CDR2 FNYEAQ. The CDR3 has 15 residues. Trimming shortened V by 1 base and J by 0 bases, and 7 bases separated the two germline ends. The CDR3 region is CASSLGLDSGNTIYF. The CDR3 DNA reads TGTGCCAGCAGCTTAGGGTTGGACTCTGGAAACACCATATATTTT.

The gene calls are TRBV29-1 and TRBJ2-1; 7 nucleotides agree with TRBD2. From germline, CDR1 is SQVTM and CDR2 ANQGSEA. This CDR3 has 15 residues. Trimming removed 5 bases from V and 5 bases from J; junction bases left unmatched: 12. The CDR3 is CSVPPNLGGDNEQFF. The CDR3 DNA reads TGCAGCGTTCCCCCGAACTTGGGAGGGGACAATGAGCAGTTCTTC.

DNA of the CDR3: TGTGCCAGCAGTCCATCCCAAGAAACGAACACTGAAGCTTTCTTT. Its protein is CASSPSQETNTEAFF. J is TRBJ1-1 and V is TRBV7-2, with no clear D. Trimming removed 6 bases at V and 1 base at J, with 15 bases between. Germline-derived CDR1 and CDR2 are SGHTA and FQGNSA. This CDR3 is 15 amino acids long.

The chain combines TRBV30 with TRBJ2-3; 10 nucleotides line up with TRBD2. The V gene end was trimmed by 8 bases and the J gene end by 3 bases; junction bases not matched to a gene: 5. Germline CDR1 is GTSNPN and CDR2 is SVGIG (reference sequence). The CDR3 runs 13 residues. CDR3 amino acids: CARSGRMTDTQYF. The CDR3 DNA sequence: TGTGCCCGTAGCGGGAGGATGACAGATACGCAGTATTTT.

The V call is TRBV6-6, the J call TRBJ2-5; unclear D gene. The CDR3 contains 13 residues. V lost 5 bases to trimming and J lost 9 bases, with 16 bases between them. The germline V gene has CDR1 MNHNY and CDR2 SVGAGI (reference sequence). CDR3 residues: CASSIPGPGAQYF. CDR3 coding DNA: TGTGCCAGCAGTATCCCGGGCCCTGGGGCCCAGTACTTC.

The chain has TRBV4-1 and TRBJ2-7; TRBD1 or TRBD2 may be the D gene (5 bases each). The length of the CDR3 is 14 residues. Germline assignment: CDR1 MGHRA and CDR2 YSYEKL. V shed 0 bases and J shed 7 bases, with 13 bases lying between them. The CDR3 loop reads CASSQDAGTREQYF. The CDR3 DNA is TGCGCCAGCAGCCAAGACGCCGGGACGAGGGAGCAGTACTTC.